This T cell receptor (beta chain) was identified in a study of OX40 agonist ivuxolimab in advanced cancers. About the research overall: Two cutaneous melanoma patients and one hepatocellular carcinoma patient, three in all, had partial responses.

Data came from immunoSEQ multiplex PCR; TCRdb stores just in-frame clones and leaves some out. The data contain some 41,000 clones, about 88% of them singletons. V was trimmed by 1 base and J by 7 bases, leaving 4 bases between them. The CDR3 length is 11 residues. Germline CDR1 SEHNR, CDR2 FQNEAQ (reference sequence). General observations from the study: No determination was made of the antigen specificity of the expanded peripheral T cells. More expanded clones were found, on average, in CD8+ than in CD4+ T cells.

With regard to this clone: Its antigen is unidentified.

This rearrangement joins TRBV7-9 to TRBJ1-1; D gene uncertain. This material consisted of CD4+ or CD8+ T cells sorted from blood, taken in a trial of the OX40 agonist ivuxolimab. The sequence was obtained from an adult with an advanced solid tumor such as melanoma, head and neck, liver or kidney cancer. The CDR3 sequence: CASSLGSEAFF. The CDR3 DNA reads as TGTGCCAGCAGCTTAGGCAGTGAAGCTTTCTTT.